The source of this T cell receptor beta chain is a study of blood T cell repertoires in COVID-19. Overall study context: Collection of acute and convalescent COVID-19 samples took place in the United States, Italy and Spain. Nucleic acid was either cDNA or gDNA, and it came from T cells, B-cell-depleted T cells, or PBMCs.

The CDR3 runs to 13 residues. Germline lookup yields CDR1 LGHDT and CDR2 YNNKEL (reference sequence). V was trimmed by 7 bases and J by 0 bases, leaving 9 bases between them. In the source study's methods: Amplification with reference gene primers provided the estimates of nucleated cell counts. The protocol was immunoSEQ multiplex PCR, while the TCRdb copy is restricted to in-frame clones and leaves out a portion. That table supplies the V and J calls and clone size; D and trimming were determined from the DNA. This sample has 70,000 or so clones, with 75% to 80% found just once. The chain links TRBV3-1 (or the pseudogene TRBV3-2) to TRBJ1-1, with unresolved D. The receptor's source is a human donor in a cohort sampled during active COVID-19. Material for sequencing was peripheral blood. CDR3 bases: TGTGCCAGCATCGGGTTCATGAACACTGAAGCTTTCTTT. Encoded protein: CASIGFMNTEAFF.